This T cell receptor (beta chain) originates from a study of blood T cell repertoires in COVID-19. Sequencing used immunoSEQ multiplex PCR; TCRdb keeps in-frame clones, though not all of them. Of about 360,000 clones in the sample, around 87% were seen once. The V gene's germline CDR1 is GTSNPN and CDR2 SVGIG (reference sequence). J lost 2 bases, V lost 0 bases, and 5 bases had no gene match. This CDR3 region has 16 residues. The receptor comes from a human donor in a cohort sampled during active COVID-19. The gene calls are TRBV30 and TRBJ2-2, with 8 bases identical to TRBD2. The sequenced material came from peripheral blood. The CDR3 DNA follows: TGTGCCTGGAGTGTAGCGAGCGGGAGAAACACCGGGGAGCTGTTTTTT. It encodes CAWSVASGRNTGELFF.